This T cell receptor (beta chain) was sequenced during a study of OX40 agonist ivuxolimab in advanced cancers. V lost 0 bases, J lost 7 bases, and 18 bases lay in between. Germline CDR1 is MGHRA and CDR2 is YSYEKL. The CDR3 is 16 residues long. The method was immunoSEQ multiplex PCR; TCRdb's version includes in-frame clones alone and lacks a portion of them. The table shows roughly 48,000 clones, with 83% occurring only once. The sequenced sample was CD4+ or CD8+ T cells sorted from blood, obtained in a trial of the OX40 agonist ivuxolimab. The TCR comes from an adult with an advanced solid tumor such as melanoma, head and neck, liver or kidney cancer. The V call is TRBV4-1, the J call TRBJ2-5, with a possible D match to TRBD2 (5 bases). CDR3 sequence reads: CASSQEGRHGSGTQYF. In DNA, the CDR3 is TGCGCCAGCAGCCAAGAAGGGCGGCATGGGAGTGGGACCCAGTACTTC.